This T cell receptor beta chain derives from a study of cytomegalovirus exposure and HLA in healthy donors. Study-level findings and limits: According to an earlier analysis, most TCR beta V segments yielded productive rearrangements about 90% or about 30% of the time. The study recorded more than 150 TCR beta chains that were cytomegalovirus-associated. Highly shared variants forming one cluster were likely a sequencing artifact.

PCR employed 60 Vbeta and 13 Jbeta primers. This table comes from immunoSEQ multiplex PCR, and its TCRdb copy is limited to in-frame clones, with some not included. The profile covers about 96,000 clones, with 77% appearing a single time and approximately 7.4% taken by the ten largest. Germline V gene data show CDR1 as SGHTA and CDR2 as FQGTGA. The CDR3 is made up of 13 amino acids. V lost 3 bases, J lost 1 base, and 6 bases lay in between. Remarks on this clone: Its target is unknown.

V is TRBV7-3 and J is TRBJ1-1, with unresolved D. Sequences were obtained from PBMCs. The sequence came from a man between 45 and 60 years old in good health and CMV-seropositive. In DNA, the CDR3 is TGTGCCAGCAGCTTCGGGGAGAACACTGAAGCTTTCTTT. It codes for CASSFGENTEAFF.